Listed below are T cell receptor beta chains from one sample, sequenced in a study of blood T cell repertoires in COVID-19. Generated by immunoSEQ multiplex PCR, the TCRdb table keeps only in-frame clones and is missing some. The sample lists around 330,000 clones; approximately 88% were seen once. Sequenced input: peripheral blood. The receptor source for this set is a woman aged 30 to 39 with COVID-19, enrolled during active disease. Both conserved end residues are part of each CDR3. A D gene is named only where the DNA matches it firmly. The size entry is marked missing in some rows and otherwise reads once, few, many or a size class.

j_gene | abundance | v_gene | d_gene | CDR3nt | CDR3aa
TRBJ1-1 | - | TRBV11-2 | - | TGTGCCAGCAGCTTAAGATCCAGGGCGGCGAACACTGAAGCTTTCTTT | CASSLRSRAANTEAFF
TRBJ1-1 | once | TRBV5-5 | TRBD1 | TGTGCCAGCAGTTATCAGGGGGCCGGCACTGAAGCTTTCTTT | CASSYQGAGTEAFF
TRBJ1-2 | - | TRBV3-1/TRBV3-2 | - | TGTGCCAGCAGCCAACTAAGGACAGCTAATTTTAACTATGGCTACACCTTC | CASSQLRTANFNYGYTF
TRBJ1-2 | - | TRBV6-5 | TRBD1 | TGTGCCAGTCGACCCGGGACAGACTATGGCTACACCTTC | CASRPGTDYGYTF
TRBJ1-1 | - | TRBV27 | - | TGTGCCAGCAGTCGGACTCTGAACACTGAAGCTTTCTTT | CASSRTLNTEAFF
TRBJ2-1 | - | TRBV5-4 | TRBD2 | TGTGCCAGCAGCTTGGCCCCGCAGGGCGGGGGCAATGAGCAGTTCTTC | CASSLAPQGGGNEQFF
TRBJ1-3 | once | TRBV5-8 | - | TGTGCCAGCAGCATGCGGCCGGATGGAAACACCATATATTTT | CASSMRPDGNTIYF
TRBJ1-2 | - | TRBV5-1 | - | TGCGCCAGCAGCTCAGGGAACTATGGCTACACCTTC | CASSSGNYGYTF
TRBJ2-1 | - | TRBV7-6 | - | TGTGCCAGCAGCTTAGGAAGTATCGATGACAGTACCTACAATGAGCAGTTCTTC | CASSLGSIDDSTYNEQFF
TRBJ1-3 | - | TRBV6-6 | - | TGTGCCAGCAGTTACTCGTCGAGCTCTGGAAACACCATATATTTT | CASSYSSSSGNTIYF
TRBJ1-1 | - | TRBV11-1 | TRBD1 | TGTGCCAGCAGCTTAGGAGGGGGCGCTGAAGCTTTCTTT | CASSLGGGAEAFF
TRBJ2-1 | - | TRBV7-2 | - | TGTGCCAGCAGCTTAGAAAGGGGCATCAACAATGAGCAGTTCTTC | CASSLERGINNEQFF
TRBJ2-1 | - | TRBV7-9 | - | TGTGCCAGCAGCCCGGTGGAGGGTGTAAATGAGCAGTTCTTC | CASSPVEGVNEQFF
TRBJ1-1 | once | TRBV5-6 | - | TGTGCCAGCAGCTTGGAGGCACCTGGTACTACAGCTTTCTTT | CASSLEAPGTTAFF
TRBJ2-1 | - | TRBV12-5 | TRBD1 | TGTGCTAGTGGTTTCGTGCCCCGGGACAGGGGGCGCGGCCCCTTCAATGAGCAGTTCTTC | CASGFVPRDRGRGPFNEQFF
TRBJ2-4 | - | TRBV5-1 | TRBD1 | TGCGCCAGCAGCTTGGCGGGGGTCGGGACAGGGGAAAACATTCAGTACTTC | CASSLAGVGTGENIQYF
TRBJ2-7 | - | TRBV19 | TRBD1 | TGTGCCAGTAGTCAGGGGGCTTACGAGCAGTACTTC | CASSQGAYEQYF
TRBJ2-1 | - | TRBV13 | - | TGTGCCAGCAGCTTTACACAGGGCAATGAGCAGTTCTTC | CASSFTQGNEQFF
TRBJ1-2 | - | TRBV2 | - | TGTGCCAGCAGTGAAATGCGGCGGGAAGGCTACACCTTC | CASSEMRREGYTF
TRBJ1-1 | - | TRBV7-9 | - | TGTGCCAGCAGCTTAACTGTCAACACTGAAGCTTTCTTT | CASSLTVNTEAFF
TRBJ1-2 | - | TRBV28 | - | TGTGCCAGCAGTTTAGAGGTCATACTGAACTATGGCTACACCTTC | CASSLEVILNYGYTF
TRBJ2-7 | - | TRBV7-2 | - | TGTGCCAGCAGCTCCCGGGACACAATCACCTACGAGCAGTACTTC | CASSSRDTITYEQYF
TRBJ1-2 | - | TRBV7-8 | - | TGTGCCAGCAGCTTGCGGGCGGGCTATGGCTACACCTTC | CASSLRAGYGYTF
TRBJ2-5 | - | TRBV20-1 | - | TGCAGTGCTAGAGACGCAGGGGCCCAGTACTTC | CSARDAGAQYF
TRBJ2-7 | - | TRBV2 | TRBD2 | TGTGCCAGCAGTGATGATGGCCTAGCGGGGGGGCTTGAGCAGTACTTC | CASSDDGLAGGLEQYF
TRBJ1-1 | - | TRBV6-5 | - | TGTGCCAGCAGTCTTCATCAGGGAGGCCCTGAAGCTTTCTTT | CASSLHQGGPEAFF
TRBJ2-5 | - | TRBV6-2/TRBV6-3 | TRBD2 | TGTGCCAGCAGTTCGCCTTCGGGGGGGCCCTTCAGAGGGACCCAGTACTTC | CASSSPSGGPFRGTQYF
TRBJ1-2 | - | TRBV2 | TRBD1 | TGTGCCGGCAGACTCCGGGACAGGGGTGGCTACACCTTC | CAGRLRDRGGYTF
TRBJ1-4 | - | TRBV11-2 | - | TGTGCCAGCAGCTTAAGGTTTGGGGGCACCGCAACTAATGAAAAACTGTTTTTT | CASSLRFGGTATNEKLFF
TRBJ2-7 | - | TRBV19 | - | TGTGCCAGTAGTATAGGGGCGGGACTCTCCTACGAGCAGTACTTC | CASSIGAGLSYEQYF
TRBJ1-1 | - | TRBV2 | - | TGTGCCAGCGGAACAGCGAACACTGAAGCTTTCTTT | CASGTANTEAFF
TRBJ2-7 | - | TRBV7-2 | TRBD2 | TGTGCCAGCAGCTTAGCGACGTGGGGGGGTCCCTACGAGCAGTACTTC | CASSLATWGGPYEQYF
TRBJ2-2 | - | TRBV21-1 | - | TGTGCCAGCAGCAGCTTATGCCATAGAAACCCGACCGGGGAGCTGTTTTTT | CASSSLCHRNPTGELFF
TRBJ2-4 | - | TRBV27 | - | TGTGCCAGCAGTCCCGACCCAGGTAACATTCAGTACTTC | CASSPDPGNIQYF
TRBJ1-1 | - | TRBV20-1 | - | TGCAGTGCTAGAGCGGGGTTTGAAGCTTTCTTT | CSARAGFEAFF
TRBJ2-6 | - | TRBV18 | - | TGTGCCAGCTCACCATACACCCCCCTTGAGGACTGGGCCAACGTCCTGACTTTC | CASSPYTPLEDWANVLTF
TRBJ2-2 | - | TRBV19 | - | TGTGCCAGTGGAAGGGGCGAGGTCGGGGAGCTGTTTTTT | CASGRGEVGELFF
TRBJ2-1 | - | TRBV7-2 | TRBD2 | TGTGCCAGCAGCACGGGACTAGCGGGGGGGTTACAGTTCTTC | CASSTGLAGGLQFF
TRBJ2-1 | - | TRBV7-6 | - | TGTGCCAGCAGCTTAGGTAGTAGTATGGGGACACCTTACAATGAGCAGTTCTTC | CASSLGSSMGTPYNEQFF
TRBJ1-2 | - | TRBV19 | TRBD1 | TGTGCCAGTAGGACCATGACAGGGGGCGACTATGGCTACACCTTC | CASRTMTGGDYGYTF
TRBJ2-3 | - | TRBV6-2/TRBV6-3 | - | TGTGCCAGCAGCCCCCGGGGGTGGAGCACAGATACGCAGTATTTT | CASSPRGWSTDTQYF
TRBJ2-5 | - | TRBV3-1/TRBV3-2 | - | TGTGCCAGCAGCCAAGCGGACTACCGAGAGACCCAGTACTTC | CASSQADYRETQYF
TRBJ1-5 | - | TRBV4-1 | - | TGCGCCAGCAGCCAACTGGACAGTAGTAATCAGCCCCAGCATTTT | CASSQLDSSNQPQHF
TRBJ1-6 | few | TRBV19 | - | TGTGCCAGTAGTATAAAGCCGGGGAGCAATTCACCCCTCCACTTT | CASSIKPGSNSPLHF
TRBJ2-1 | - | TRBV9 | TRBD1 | TGTGCCAGCAGCGTAACAGGGGCGTCTTACAATGAGCAGTTCTTC | CASSVTGASYNEQFF
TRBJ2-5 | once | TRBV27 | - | TGTGCCAGCATGGGCAGCCAAGAGACCCAGTACTTC | CASMGSQETQYF
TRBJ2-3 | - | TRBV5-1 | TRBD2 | TGCGCCAGCAGCTCCGGGACTAGCGGGCTCAGCACAGATACGCAGTATTTT | CASSSGTSGLSTDTQYF
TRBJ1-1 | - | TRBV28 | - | TGTGCCAGCAGCAGGGCGGGGGCCACTGAAGCTTTCTTT | CASSRAGATEAFF
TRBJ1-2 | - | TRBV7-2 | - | TGTGCCAGCAGCTTAGAGGGCAGGGATCATGGCTACACCTTC | CASSLEGRDHGYTF
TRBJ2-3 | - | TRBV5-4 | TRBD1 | TGTGCCAGCAGCTCAGGACAGGGTAGAGATACGCAGTATTTT | CASSSGQGRDTQYF
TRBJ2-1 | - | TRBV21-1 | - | TGTGCCAGCAGCAATCCATCGAGCGGGGAGACCTACAATGAGCAGTTCTTC | CASSNPSSGETYNEQFF
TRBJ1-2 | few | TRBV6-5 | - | TGTGCCAGCAGTTACTCGTTACAGTATGGCTACACCTTC | CASSYSLQYGYTF
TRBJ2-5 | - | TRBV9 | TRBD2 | TGTGCCAGCAGCACCCCGGGGGGACTTCAAGAGACCCAGTACTTC | CASSTPGGLQETQYF
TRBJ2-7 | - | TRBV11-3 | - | TGTGCCAGCAGCTTAGGTGGAACAGCCGCTCCCTACGAGCAGTACTTC | CASSLGGTAAPYEQYF
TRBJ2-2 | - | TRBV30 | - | TGTGCCTGGAGTGGACAATCCGCGAACACCGGGGAGCTGTTTTTT | CAWSGQSANTGELFF
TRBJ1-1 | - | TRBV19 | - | TGTGCCAGTAGTATAGATATCTCCAGATCGGCTTTCTTT | CASSIDISRSAFF
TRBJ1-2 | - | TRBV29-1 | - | TGCAGCGTTGAAGAGCGTTATGGCTACACCTTC | CSVEERYGYTF
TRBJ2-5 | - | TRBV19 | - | TGTGCCAATCATCAGGGTAAGCCAGAGACCCAGTACTTC | CANHQGKPETQYF
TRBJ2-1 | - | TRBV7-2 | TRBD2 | TGTGCCAGCAGCTTAGGAGGCCTAGCGGGGGGCAATGAGCAGTTCTTC | CASSLGGLAGGNEQFF
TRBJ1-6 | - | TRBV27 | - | TGTGCCAGCAGTTTAGGGGGCGGTTCACCCCTCCACTTT | CASSLGGGSPLHF